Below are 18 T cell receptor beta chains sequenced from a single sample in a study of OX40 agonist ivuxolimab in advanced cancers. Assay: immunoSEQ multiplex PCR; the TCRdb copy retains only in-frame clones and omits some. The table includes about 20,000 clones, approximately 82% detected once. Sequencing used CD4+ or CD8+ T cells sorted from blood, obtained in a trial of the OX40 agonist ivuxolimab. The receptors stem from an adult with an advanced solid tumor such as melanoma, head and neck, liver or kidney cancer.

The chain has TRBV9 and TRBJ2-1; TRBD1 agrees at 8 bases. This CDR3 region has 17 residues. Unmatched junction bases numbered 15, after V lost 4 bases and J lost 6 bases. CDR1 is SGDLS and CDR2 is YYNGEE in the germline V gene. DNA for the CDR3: TGTGCCAGCAGCCCCGGATATTTTGACAGGGGCGGCAATGAGCAGTTCTTC. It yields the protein CASSPGYFDRGGNEQFF.

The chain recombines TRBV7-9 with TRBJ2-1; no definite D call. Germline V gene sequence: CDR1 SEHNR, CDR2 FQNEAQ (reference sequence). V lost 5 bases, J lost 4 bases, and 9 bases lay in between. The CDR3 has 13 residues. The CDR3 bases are TGTGCCAGCAGCCCGACCGTTTACAATGAGCAGTTCTTC. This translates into CASSPTVYNEQFF.

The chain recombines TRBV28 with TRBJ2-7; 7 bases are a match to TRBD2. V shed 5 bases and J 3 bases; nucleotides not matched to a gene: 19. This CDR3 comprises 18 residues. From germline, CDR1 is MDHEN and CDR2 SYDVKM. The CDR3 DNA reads TGTGCCAGCAGTCCTAACCTAGCGGAATGGGATATCTTCTACGAGCAGTACTTC. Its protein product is CASSPNLAEWDIFYEQYF.

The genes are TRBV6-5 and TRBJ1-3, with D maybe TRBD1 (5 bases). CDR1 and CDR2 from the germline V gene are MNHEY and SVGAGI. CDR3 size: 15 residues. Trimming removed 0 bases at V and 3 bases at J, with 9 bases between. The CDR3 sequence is CASSYSTASGNTIYF. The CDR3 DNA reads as TGTGCCAGCAGTTACTCGACAGCAAGTGGAAACACCATATATTTT.

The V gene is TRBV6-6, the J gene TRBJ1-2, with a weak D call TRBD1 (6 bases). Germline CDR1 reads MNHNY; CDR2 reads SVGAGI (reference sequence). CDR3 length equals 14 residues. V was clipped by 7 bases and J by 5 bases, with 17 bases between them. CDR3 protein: CASTSSTGSYGYTF. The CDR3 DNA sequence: TGTGCCAGCACCTCCAGTACAGGGTCATATGGCTACACCTTC.

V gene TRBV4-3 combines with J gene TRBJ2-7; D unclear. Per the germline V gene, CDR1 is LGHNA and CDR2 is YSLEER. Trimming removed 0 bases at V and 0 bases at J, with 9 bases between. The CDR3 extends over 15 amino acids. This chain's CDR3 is CASSQDLGSSYEQYF. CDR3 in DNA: TGCGCCAGCAGCCAAGATCTGGGCAGCTCCTACGAGCAGTACTTC.

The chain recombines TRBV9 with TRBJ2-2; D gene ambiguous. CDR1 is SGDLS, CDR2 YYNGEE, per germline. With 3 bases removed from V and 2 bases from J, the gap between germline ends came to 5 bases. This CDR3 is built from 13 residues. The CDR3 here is CASSGQNTGELFF. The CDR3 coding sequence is TGTGCCAGCAGCGGACAAAACACCGGGGAGCTGTTTTTT. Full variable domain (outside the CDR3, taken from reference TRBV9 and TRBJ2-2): DSGVTQTPKHLITATGQRVTLRCSPRSGDLSVYWYQQSLDQGLQFLIQYYNGEERAKGNILERFSAQQFPDLHSELNLSSLELGDSALYFCASSGQNTGELFFGEGSRLTVL.

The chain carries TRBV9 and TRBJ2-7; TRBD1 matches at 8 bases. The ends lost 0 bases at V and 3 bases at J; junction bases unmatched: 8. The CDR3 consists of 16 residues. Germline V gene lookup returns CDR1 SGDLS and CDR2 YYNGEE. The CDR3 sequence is CASSVGGDRSSYEQYF. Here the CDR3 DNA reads TGTGCCAGCAGCGTAGGGGGGGACAGGAGTAGCTACGAGCAGTACTTC.

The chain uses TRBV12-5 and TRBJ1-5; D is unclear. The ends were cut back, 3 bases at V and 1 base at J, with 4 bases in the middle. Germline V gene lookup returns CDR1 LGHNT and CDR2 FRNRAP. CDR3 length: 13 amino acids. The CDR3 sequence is CASGFDSNQPQHF. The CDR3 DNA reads TGTGCTAGTGGTTTCGACAGCAATCAGCCCCAGCATTTT.

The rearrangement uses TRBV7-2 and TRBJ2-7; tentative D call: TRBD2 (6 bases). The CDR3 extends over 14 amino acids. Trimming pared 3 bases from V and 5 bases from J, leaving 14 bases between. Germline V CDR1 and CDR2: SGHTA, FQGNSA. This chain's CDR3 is CASSFLELANEQYF. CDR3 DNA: TGTGCCAGCAGCTTCCTGGAACTAGCCAACGAGCAGTACTTC.

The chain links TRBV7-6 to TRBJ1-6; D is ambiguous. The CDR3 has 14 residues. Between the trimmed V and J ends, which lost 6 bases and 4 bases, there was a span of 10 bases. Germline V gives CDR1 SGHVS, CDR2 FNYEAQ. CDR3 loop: CASSENRYNSPLHF. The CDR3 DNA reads TGTGCCAGCAGTGAAAACAGATATAATTCACCCCTCCACTTT.

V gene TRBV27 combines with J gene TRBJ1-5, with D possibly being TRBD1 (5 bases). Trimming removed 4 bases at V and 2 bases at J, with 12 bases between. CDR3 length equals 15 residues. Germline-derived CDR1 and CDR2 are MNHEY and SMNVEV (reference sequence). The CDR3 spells CASSWGGGGNQPQHF. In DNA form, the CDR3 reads TGTGCCAGCAGTTGGGGGGGAGGGGGCAATCAGCCCCAGCATTTT.

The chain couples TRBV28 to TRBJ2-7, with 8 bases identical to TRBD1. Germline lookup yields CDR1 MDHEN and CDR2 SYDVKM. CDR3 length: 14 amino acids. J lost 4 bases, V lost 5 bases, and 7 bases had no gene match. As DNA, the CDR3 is TGTGCCAGCAGTCCCCCCAGGGGGCAATACGAGCAGTACTTC. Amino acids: CASSPPRGQYEQYF.

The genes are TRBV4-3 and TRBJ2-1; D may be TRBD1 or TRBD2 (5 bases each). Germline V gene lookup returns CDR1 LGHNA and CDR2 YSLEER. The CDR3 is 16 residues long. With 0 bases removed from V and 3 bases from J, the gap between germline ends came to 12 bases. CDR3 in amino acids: CASSQDWGSGYNEQFF. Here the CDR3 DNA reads TGCGCCAGCAGCCAAGACTGGGGGTCCGGCTACAATGAGCAGTTCTTC.

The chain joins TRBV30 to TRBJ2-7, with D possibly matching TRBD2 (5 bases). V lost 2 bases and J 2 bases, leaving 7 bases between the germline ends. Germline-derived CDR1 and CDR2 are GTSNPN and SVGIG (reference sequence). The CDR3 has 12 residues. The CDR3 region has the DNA TGTGCCTGGAGTTCCGGGACCTACGAGCAGTACTTC. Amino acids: CAWSSGTYEQYF.

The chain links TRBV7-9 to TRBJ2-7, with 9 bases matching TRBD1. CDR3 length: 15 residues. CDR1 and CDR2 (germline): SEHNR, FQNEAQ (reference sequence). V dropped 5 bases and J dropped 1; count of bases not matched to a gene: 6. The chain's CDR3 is CASSPPGTGSYEQYF. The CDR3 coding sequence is TGTGCCAGCAGCCCCCCCGGGACAGGGTCCTACGAGCAGTACTTC.

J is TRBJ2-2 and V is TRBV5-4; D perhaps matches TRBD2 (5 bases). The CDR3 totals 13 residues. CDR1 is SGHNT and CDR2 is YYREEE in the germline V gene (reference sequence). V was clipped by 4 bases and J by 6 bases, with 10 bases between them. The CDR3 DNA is TGTGCCAGCAGCCCGGGGTCTCCCGGGGAGCTGTTTTTT. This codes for CASSPGSPGELFF.

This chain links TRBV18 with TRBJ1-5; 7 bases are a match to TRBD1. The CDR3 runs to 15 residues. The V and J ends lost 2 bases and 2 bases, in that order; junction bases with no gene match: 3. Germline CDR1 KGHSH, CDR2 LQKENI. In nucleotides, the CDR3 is TGTGCCAGCTCACCAACCGGGACAGGCAATCAGCCCCAGCATTTT. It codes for CASSPTGTGNQPQHF.